This T cell receptor beta chain is drawn from a study of beta chain features in type 1 diabetes. Study-wide context: All samples combined gave 90 million to 130 million sorted cells for examination. Study-wide results and limits: Type 1 diabetes patients had TCRB CDR3s that were shorter (moderately but significantly so) in all four CD4+ subsets.

This clone was detected a few times. Its specificity is not known. Every isolated RNA sample was fully reverse transcribed, so sequencing captured expressed TCRB transcripts. TCRdb keeps only in-frame clones here, not all; method: immunoSEQ multiplex PCR. The sample has 600,000 or so clones; roughly an eighth are singletons. The CDR3 is 14 amino acids. The germline CDR1 and CDR2 sequences are GTSNPN and SVGIG (reference sequence). The chain is built from TRBV30 and TRBJ1-3, with a possible D match to TRBD1 (5 bases). The sequenced sample consisted of naive CD4+ T cells from blood. This sequence was found in a man between 25 and 39 years old with type 1 diabetes. As DNA, the CDR3 is TGTGGTTTTAACCTCAGGGTTTCGGGAAACACCATATATTTT. Protein sequence: CGFNLRVSGNTIYF.